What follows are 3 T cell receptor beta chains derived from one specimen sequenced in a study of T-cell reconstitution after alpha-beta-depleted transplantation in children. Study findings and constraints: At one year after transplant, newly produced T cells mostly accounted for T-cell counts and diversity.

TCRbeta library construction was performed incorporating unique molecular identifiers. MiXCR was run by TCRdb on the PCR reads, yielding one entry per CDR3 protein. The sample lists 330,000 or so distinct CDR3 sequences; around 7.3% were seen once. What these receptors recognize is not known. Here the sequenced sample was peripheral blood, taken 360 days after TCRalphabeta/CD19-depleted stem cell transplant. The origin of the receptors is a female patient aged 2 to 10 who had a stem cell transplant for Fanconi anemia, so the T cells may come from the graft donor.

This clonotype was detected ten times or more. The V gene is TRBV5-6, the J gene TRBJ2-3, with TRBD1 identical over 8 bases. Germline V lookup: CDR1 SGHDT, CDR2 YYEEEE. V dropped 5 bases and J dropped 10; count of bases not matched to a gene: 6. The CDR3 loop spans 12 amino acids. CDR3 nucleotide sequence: TGTGCCAGCAGATATGGACAGGGTGCGCAGTATTTT. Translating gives CASRYGQGAQYF.

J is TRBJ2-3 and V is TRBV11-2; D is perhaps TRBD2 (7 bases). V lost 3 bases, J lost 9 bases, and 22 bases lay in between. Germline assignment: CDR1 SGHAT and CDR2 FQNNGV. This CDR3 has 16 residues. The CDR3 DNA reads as TGTGCCAGCAGCTTTTTCCCGGGGGGCCCCGCTGGCACGCAGTATTTT. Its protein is CASSFFPGGPAGTQYF. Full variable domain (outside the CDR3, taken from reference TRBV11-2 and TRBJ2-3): EAGVAQSPRYKIIEKRQSVAFWCNPISGHATLYWYQQILGQGPKLLIQFQNNGVVDDSQLPKDRFSAERLKGVDSTLKIQPAKLEDSAVYLCASSFFPGGPAGTQYFGPGTRLTVL.

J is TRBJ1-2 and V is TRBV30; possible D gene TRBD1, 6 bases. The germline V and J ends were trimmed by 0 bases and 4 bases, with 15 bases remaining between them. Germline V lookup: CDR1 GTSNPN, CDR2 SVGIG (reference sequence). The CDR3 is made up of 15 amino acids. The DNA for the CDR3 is TGTGCCTGGAGTGTACGACAGGTGTCCCCCTATGGCTACACCTTC. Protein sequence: CAWSVRQVSPYGYTF.